The 7 T cell receptor beta chains reported below all come from one sample, sequenced in a study of blood T cell repertoires in COVID-19. Method: immunoSEQ multiplex PCR; TCRdb's copy keeps in-frame clones and lacks some. This sample yields hundreds of thousands of clones, of which roughly 80% are seen a single time; approximately 18% belongs to the top ten. Sequencing was performed on peripheral blood. Receptors were obtained from a woman aged 80 or over with active or convalescent COVID-19.

The chain joins TRBV2 to TRBJ1-3; tentative D call: TRBD1 (5 bases). The CDR3 has 16 residues. Trimming removed 5 bases from V and 0 bases from J, with 14 bases in between. Germline V CDR1 and CDR2: SNHLY, FYNNEI. The CDR3 sequence is CASSKDTKSSGNTIYF. DNA for the CDR3: TGTGCCAGCAGTAAGGACACGAAGAGCTCTGGAAACACCATATATTTT. Combining the CDR3 with reference TRBV2 and TRBJ1-3 gives the whole variable domain EPEVTQTPSHQVTQMGQEVILRCVPISNHLYFYWYRQILGQKVEFLVSFYNNEISEKSEIFDDQFSVERPDGSNFTLKIRSTKLEDSAMYFCASSKDTKSSGNTIYFGEGSWLTVV.

The chain carries TRBV5-1 and TRBJ1-4; 8 bases map to TRBD1. CDR3 length: 14 amino acids. Germline trimming cut 4 bases from V and 4 bases from J; bases unmatched to any gene: 3. The germline V gene encodes CDR1 SGHRS and CDR2 YFSETQ. The CDR3 sequence is CASSPDRDNEKLFF. The CDR3 bases are TGCGCCAGCAGCCCGGACAGGGATAATGAAAAACTGTTTTTT.

This clone showed up just a few times. The chain combines TRBV19 with TRBJ1-5, with D tentatively TRBD1 (6 bases). The CDR3 is 14 residues long. Per the germline V gene, CDR1 is LNHDA and CDR2 is SQIVND (reference sequence). The V end was cut by 5 bases, the J end by 2 bases, with 10 bases between. CDR3 sequence reads: CASSQTGGNQPQHF. The CDR3 DNA reads as TGTGCCAGTAGTCAGACAGGTGGCAATCAGCCCCAGCATTTT.

V and J are TRBV4-1 and TRBJ2-7; TRBD1 agrees at 12 bases. V trimming: 4 bases; J trimming: 3 bases; junction bases outside the gene matches: 4. The CDR3 has 15 residues. Germline CDR1 reads MGHRA; CDR2 reads YSYEKL. CDR3 coding DNA: TGCGCCAGCAGCCTAAGGGACAGGGGGCTCTACGAGCAGTACTTC. This encodes CASSLRDRGLYEQYF.

The CDR3 loop is CASSYSTGATPYEQYF. The CDR3 DNA reads as TGTGCCAGCAGTTACTCGACTGGGGCAACTCCCTACGAGCAGTACTTC. The gene calls are TRBV6-2 or TRBV6-3 and TRBJ2-7; D is perhaps TRBD1 (5 bases). The ends were cut back, 0 bases at V and 2 bases at J, with 14 bases in the middle. This CDR3 has 16 residues. The germline CDR1 and CDR2 sequences are MNHEY and SVGEGT.

The gene calls are TRBV6-5 and TRBJ2-1, with 9 bases fitting TRBD2. V gave up 2 bases and J gave up 15 bases; unmatched junction bases: 14. CDR3 size: 15 residues. Per the germline V gene, CDR1 is MNHEY and CDR2 is SVGAGI. CDR3 DNA sequence: TGTGCCAGCAGTTACGGGCTAGCGGGAAACCCAAACCGGTTCTTC. Its protein product is CASSYGLAGNPNRFF.

CDR3 region: CASSLSRYTEAFF. The CDR3 nucleotides are TGTGCCAGCAGTTTATCTAGATACACTGAAGCTTTCTTT. The chain recombines TRBV27 with TRBJ1-1, with D hard to call. This CDR3 is 13 amino acids long. The V end was cut by 0 bases, the J end by 3 bases, with 5 bases between. CDR1 MNHEY and CDR2 SMNVEV come from the germline V gene (reference sequence).